The 22 T cell receptor beta chains below all came from one sample that was sequenced in a study of T cell responses to AZD1222 COVID-19 vaccine. Sequenced by immunoSEQ multiplex PCR; TCRdb stores in-frame clones only, minus some. The table lists about 85,000 clones, over 70% of them singletons. Specimen: peripheral blood, collected on day 0 of AZD1222 vaccination. The receptor set was obtained from an adult in good health.

V is TRBV28 and J is TRBJ2-7, with D possibly being TRBD1 or TRBD2 (5 bases each). The CDR3 has 14 residues. Trimming took off 5 bases at V and 7 bases at J, with 18 bases between the two ends. Germline values: CDR1 MDHEN, CDR2 SYDVKM. The CDR3: CASSPREGRHEQYF. CDR3 DNA: TGTGCCAGCAGTCCTCGTGAGGGACGCCATGAGCAGTACTTC.

The chain links TRBV6-5 to TRBJ1-3, with D possibly being TRBD1 (6 bases). V was trimmed by 6 bases and J by 3 bases, leaving 15 bases between them. CDR1 is MNHEY and CDR2 is SVGAGI in the germline V gene. This CDR3 has 15 residues. As DNA, the CDR3 is TGTGCCAGCAGAACAACAGGGTTCGGTGGAAACACCATATATTTT. Translated, it gives CASRTTGFGGNTIYF.

The chain employs TRBV10-1 and TRBJ1-1, with D uncertain. Germline V lookup: CDR1 WNHNN, CDR2 SYGVQD (reference sequence). This CDR3 is 10 amino acids long. Trimming cost V 6 bases and J 7 bases, with 6 bases left between them. CDR3 coding DNA: TGCGCCAGCAGCCCCGGTGAAGCTTTCTTT. Amino acid sequence: CASSPGEAFF.

The CDR3 DNA sequence: TGCGCCAGCAGCCAGACAGGCGTTCCTGGAAACACCATATATTTT. Translated, it gives CASSQTGVPGNTIYF. This rearrangement joins TRBV5-1 to TRBJ1-3; maybe TRBD1 (6 bases). The CDR3 length is 15 residues. Per the germline V gene, CDR1 is SGHRS and CDR2 is YFSETQ. V lost 4 bases and J 2 bases, leaving 13 bases between the germline ends.

This chain connects TRBV5-6 to TRBJ1-4; possible D gene TRBD1, 5 bases. The CDR3 is 14 amino acids. Germline-derived CDR1 and CDR2 are SGHDT and YYEEEE. V lost 0 bases to trimming and J lost 7 bases, with 10 bases between them. CDR3 bases: TGTGCCAGCAGCTTGGCGGGGGTTGGTGAAAAACTGTTTTTT. Its protein is CASSLAGVGEKLFF.

CDR3 sequence (DNA): TGTGCCAGCAGTTCAGTAGGGGCGCGATCAACTAATGAAAAACTGTTTTTT. Amino acids: CASSSVGARSTNEKLFF. The chain employs TRBV28 and TRBJ1-4; D possibly corresponds to TRBD1 (5 bases). Germline V gene data show CDR1 as MDHEN and CDR2 as SYDVKM. V was trimmed by 4 bases and J by 0 bases, leaving 15 bases between them. The CDR3 totals 17 residues.

This clone occurred a few times. The same CDR3 also results from other DNA sequences found in this sample. V usage is TRBV27 and J usage is TRBJ2-5; 12 bases are shared with TRBD1. V lost 5 bases, J lost 5 bases, and 6 bases stayed unmatched. The CDR3 extends over 15 amino acids. The V gene's germline CDR1 is MNHEY and CDR2 SMNVEV (reference sequence). In nucleotides, the CDR3 is TGTGCCAGCAGTACCGGGACAGGGGGCGTGGAGACCCAGTACTTC. Residues: CASSTGTGGVETQYF.

V is TRBV28 and J is TRBJ2-7; 8 nucleotides line up with TRBD1. The germline gives CDR1 MDHEN, CDR2 SYDVKM. Losses at the gene ends were 5 bases for V and 0 bases for J; bases not matched to a gene: 9. CDR3 length: 16 amino acids. CDR3 nucleotides: TGTGCCAGCAGTGATCAAGGACAGGGTCTCTCCTACGAGCAGTACTTC. Its protein is CASSDQGQGLSYEQYF.

The chain combines TRBV6-5 with TRBJ2-1, with 12 positions matching TRBD1. Germline values: CDR1 MNHEY, CDR2 SVGAGI. This CDR3 is 16 amino acids long. J was trimmed by 7 bases and V by 1 base; bases with no gene match: 5. The CDR3 coding sequence is TGTGCCAGCAGTTACTGGGGGACAGGGGGCATGAATGAGCAGTTCTTC. Encoded protein: CASSYWGTGGMNEQFF.

This chain joins TRBV11-3 and TRBJ1-1; D is ambiguous. Germline CDR1 is SGHNT and CDR2 is YENEEA. V was pared by 5 bases and J by 2 bases, with 9 bases between. The CDR3 consists of 13 residues. CDR3 in amino acids: CASSPDGNTEAFF. CDR3 nucleotides: TGTGCCAGCAGCCCGGACGGTAACACTGAAGCTTTCTTT.

The rearrangement uses TRBV27 and TRBJ2-1, with 9 bases fitting TRBD2. V lost 4 bases and J lost 6; bases outside the gene matches: 7. Germline V gene lookup returns CDR1 MNHEY and CDR2 SMNVEV (reference sequence). This CDR3 has 15 residues. As DNA, the CDR3 is TGTGCCAGCAGTTCAATAGCGGGAGTTTTCAATGAGCAGTTCTTC. Protein: CASSSIAGVFNEQFF.

The V gene is TRBV7-8, the J gene TRBJ1-3; TRBD1 might be the D (5 bases). In germline, CDR1 is SGHVS, CDR2 FQNEAQ. The CDR3 length is 17 residues. V lost 5 bases and J 0 bases, leaving 17 bases between the germline ends. CDR3 region: CASSPLPAGGSGNTIYF. The CDR3 nucleotides are TGTGCCAGCAGCCCTTTACCGGCCGGGGGCTCTGGAAACACCATATATTTT.

This clone appeared once. The rearrangement uses TRBV7-9 and TRBJ2-5, with 9 bases aligning to TRBD1. With V trimmed by 1 base and J by 5 bases, 2 bases remained unmatched. The length of the CDR3 is 14 residues. Germline lookup yields CDR1 SEHNR and CDR2 FQNEAQ (reference sequence). CDR3: CASSLGTGEETQYF. DNA for the CDR3: TGTGCCAGCAGCTTAGGGACAGGGGAGGAGACCCAGTACTTC.

This sequence joins TRBV3-1 (or the pseudogene TRBV3-2) and TRBJ1-6; no definite D call. V shed 0 bases and J shed 9 bases, with 15 bases lying between them. The CDR3 length is 16 residues. In germline, CDR1 is LGHDT, CDR2 YNNKEL (reference sequence). CDR3 sequence (DNA): TGTGCCAGCAGCCAAGATGTGACATTTCGGGGTTCACCCCTCCACTTT. Residues: CASSQDVTFRGSPLHF.

This clone was picked up one time. CDR3 protein: CASFSTGGMNTEAFF. CDR3 DNA sequence: TGTGCCAGCTTCTCAACAGGGGGAATGAACACTGAAGCTTTCTTT. The V call is TRBV28, the J call TRBJ1-1; 8 bases fit TRBD1. The CDR3 runs 15 residues. V lost 8 bases and J lost 0; bases outside the gene matches: 8. Germline lookup yields CDR1 MDHEN and CDR2 SYDVKM.

This chain connects TRBV10-3 to TRBJ1-1; TRBD1 matches 7 bases. Germline CDR1 reads ENHRY; CDR2 reads SYGVKD. Trimming took 7 bases from V and 4 from J; bases not matched to a gene: 6. CDR3 length equals 13 residues. DNA for the CDR3: TGTGCCATCAAATCGGCAGGGGGCACTGAAGCTTTCTTT. Amino acid sequence: CAIKSAGGTEAFF.

V gene TRBV9 combines with J gene TRBJ2-3; TRBD2 agrees at 7 bases. V shed 0 bases and J 3 bases; nucleotides not matched to a gene: 10. The germline CDR1 and CDR2 sequences are SGDLS and YYNGEE. The CDR3 is 17 amino acids. The CDR3 DNA reads as TGTGCCAGCAGCGTAGCTGTTAGCGGGCGGGGGACAGATACGCAGTATTTT. Translation: CASSVAVSGRGTDTQYF.

The chain uses TRBV11-2 and TRBJ1-2; D is ambiguous. Trimming pared 0 bases from V and 10 bases from J, leaving 9 bases between. CDR1 SGHAT and CDR2 FQNNGV come from the germline V gene. CDR3 length: 12 amino acids. The DNA for the CDR3 is TGTGCCAGCAGCTTAGATCGGTCCGACTACACCTTC. Amino acid sequence: CASSLDRSDYTF.

The V and J genes are TRBV28 and TRBJ1-2; 9 bases line up with TRBD1. Unmatched junction bases numbered 15, after V lost 5 bases and J lost 8 bases. Germline assignment: CDR1 MDHEN and CDR2 SYDVKM. The CDR3 has 16 amino acids. Written as DNA, the CDR3 is TGTGCCAGCAGTCTAGCGAACAGGGGGCAGATGGGAGGCTACACCTTC. Translating it yields CASSLANRGQMGGYTF.

The chain combines TRBV28 with TRBJ2-4; 7 nucleotides align to TRBD2. With 3 bases clipped from V and 3 bases from J, the junction kept 8 bases outside the gene matches. This CDR3 is 16 amino acids long. Germline CDR1 reads MDHEN; CDR2 reads SYDVKM. Here the CDR3 DNA reads TGTGCCAGCAGTTTTGGCGGGAGCGGGCTCAAAAACATTCAGTACTTC. This encodes CASSFGGSGLKNIQYF.

J is TRBJ2-7 and V is TRBV2; 9 bases match TRBD2. This CDR3 has 12 amino acids. Germline CDR1 reads SNHLY; CDR2 reads FYNNEI. V was pared by 9 bases and J by 6 bases, with 6 bases of the junction left unmatched. The CDR3 bases are TGTGCCAGTATAGCGGGAGTCTTCGAGCAGTACTTC. Translating gives CASIAGVFEQYF.

V is TRBV25-1 and J is TRBJ1-3; possible D gene TRBD1, 5 bases. Germline CDR1 reads MGHDK; CDR2 reads SYGVNS. Trimming pared 1 base from V and 1 base from J, leaving 8 bases between. The CDR3 is made up of 15 amino acids. CDR3 coding DNA: TGTGCCAGCAGTGAATGGGGGGGATCTGGAAACACCATATATTTT. Amino acid sequence: CASSEWGGSGNTIYF.